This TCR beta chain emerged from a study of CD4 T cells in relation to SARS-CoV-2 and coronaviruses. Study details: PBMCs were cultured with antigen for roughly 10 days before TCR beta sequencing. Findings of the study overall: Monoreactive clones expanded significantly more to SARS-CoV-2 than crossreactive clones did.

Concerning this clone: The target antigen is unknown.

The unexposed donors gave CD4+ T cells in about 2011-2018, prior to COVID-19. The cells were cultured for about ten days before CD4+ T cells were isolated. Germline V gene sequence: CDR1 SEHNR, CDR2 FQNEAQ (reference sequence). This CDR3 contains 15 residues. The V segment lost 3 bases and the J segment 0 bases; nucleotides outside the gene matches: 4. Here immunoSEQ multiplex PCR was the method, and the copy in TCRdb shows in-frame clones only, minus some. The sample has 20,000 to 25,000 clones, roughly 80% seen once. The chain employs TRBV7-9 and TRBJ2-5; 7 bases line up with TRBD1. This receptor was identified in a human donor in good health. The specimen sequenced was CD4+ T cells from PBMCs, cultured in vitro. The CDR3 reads CASSLDRTYQETQYF. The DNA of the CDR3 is TGTGCCAGCAGCTTGGACAGGACCTACCAAGAGACCCAGTACTTC.